The 7 T cell receptor beta chains below all came from one sample that was sequenced in a study of blood T cell repertoires in COVID-19. Libraries were prepared by immunoSEQ multiplex PCR; TCRdb keeps only in-frame clonotypes and omits some of them. The table shows a few hundred thousand clones, with about 85% occurring only once. The specimen sequenced was peripheral blood. The receptors come from a man aged 30-40 years who had recovered from COVID-19.

This rearrangement joins TRBV5-6 to TRBJ1-2; 8 nucleotides align to TRBD1. This CDR3 region has 15 residues. The germline CDR1 and CDR2 sequences are SGHDT and YYEEEE. Trimming took 7 bases from V and 3 from J; bases not matched to a gene: 11. The CDR3 protein is CASLPFGQGHYGYTF. The CDR3 DNA reads as TGTGCCAGCCTTCCCTTCGGACAGGGACACTATGGCTACACCTTC.

The genes are TRBV6-5 and TRBJ2-5; D unresolved. Trimming stripped 6 bases from V and 0 bases from J, with 5 bases between. Germline CDR1 is MNHEY and CDR2 is SVGAGI. CDR3 length: 12 residues. In DNA form, the CDR3 reads TGTGCCAGCAGCCAGAACCAAGAGACCCAGTACTTC. This encodes CASSQNQETQYF.

The CDR3 coding sequence is TGTGCCAGCAGCGTAGTTAGAGGACTAGCGAACACCGGGGAGCTGTTTTTT. Its translation is CASSVVRGLANTGELFF. The gene calls are TRBV9 and TRBJ2-2, with 7 bases identical to TRBD2. This CDR3 comprises 17 residues. With 0 bases clipped from V and 0 bases from J, the junction kept 5 bases outside the gene matches. Germline-derived CDR1 and CDR2 are SGDLS and YYNGEE.

The chain is built from TRBV5-1 and TRBJ1-1; a possible D gene is TRBD1 (5 bases). Germline lookup yields CDR1 SGHRS and CDR2 YFSETQ. V was shortened by 7 bases and J by 3 bases, with 16 bases between the two germline ends. The CDR3 consists of 14 residues. The CDR3 DNA reads as TGCGCCAGCGGAGCCTTACCGGGGGACACTGAAGCTTTCTTT. The encoded protein is CASGALPGDTEAFF.

This clone was detected only once. V usage is TRBV24-1 and J usage is TRBJ1-2, with 8 bases matching TRBD1. The V gene end was trimmed by 3 bases and the J gene end by 8 bases; junction bases not matched to a gene: 13. The CDR3 covers 16 residues. Germline lookup yields CDR1 KGHDR and CDR2 SFDVKD. The CDR3 sequence: CATSDTRGTGGFGYTF. The CDR3 nucleotides read TGTGCCACCAGTGATACTCGCGGGACAGGCGGTTTCGGCTACACCTTC.

The rearrangement links TRBV7-9 to TRBJ2-1, with 10 bases identical to TRBD2. Per germline, CDR1 SEHNR and CDR2 FQNEAQ (reference sequence). V gave up 6 bases and J gave up 3 bases; unmatched junction bases: 14. This CDR3 comprises 18 residues. CDR3 nucleotides: TGTGCCAGCAGGCGCCCCCCCAAGCGGGGGGGCCTCTACAATGAGCAGTTCTTC. As protein: CASRRPPKRGGLYNEQFF.

This rearrangement joins TRBV10-3 to TRBJ1-5, with D unclear. Trimming removed 9 bases from V and 1 base from J, with 13 bases in between. This CDR3 is 14 amino acids long. Germline CDR1 reads ENHRY; CDR2 reads SYGVKD. The CDR3 sequence: CAIGSGVSNQPQHF. DNA for the CDR3: TGTGCCATAGGAAGCGGGGTGAGCAATCAGCCCCAGCATTTT.